This record covers a single TCR beta chain. Antigen: not known. Germline-derived CDR1 and CDR2 are SQVTM and ANQGSEA. The CDR3 runs 14 residues. The V and J ends lost 2 bases and 5 bases, in that order; junction bases with no gene match: 6. The protocol was immunoSEQ multiplex PCR, while the TCRdb copy is restricted to in-frame clones and leaves out a portion. The sample has about 54,000 clones; roughly 90% are singletons. These data come from a study of T cell responses to AZD1222 COVID-19 vaccine. Overall study findings and caveats: The donor cohort was predominantly white British with a female majority, and clonal diversity may have been underestimated.

This sequence originates from an adult who received the AZD1222 COVID-19 vaccine. The material was peripheral blood, obtained 28 days after the second AZD1222 dose. This chain links TRBV29-1 with TRBJ1-1; 9 positions agree with TRBD1. The CDR3 DNA follows: TGCAGCGTTGAAAGGACAGGGGTAAAGACTGAAGCTTTCTTT. This sequence encodes CSVERTGVKTEAFF. The full variable domain, in which reference TRBV29-1 and TRBJ1-1 provide the parts outside the CDR3, is SAVISQKPSRDICQRGTSLTIQCQVDSQVTMMFWYRQQPGQSLTLIATANQGSEATYESGFVIDKFPISRPNLTFSTLTVSNMSPEDSSIYLCSVERTGVKTEAFFGQGTRLTVV.